This paragraph reports one TCR beta chain. The antigen is not known. Germline values: CDR1 GTSNPN, CDR2 SVGIG (reference sequence). Trimming pared 3 bases from V and 3 bases from J, leaving 12 bases between. The CDR3 runs to 13 residues. TCRdb keeps only in-frame clones here, not all; method: immunoSEQ multiplex PCR. This table holds more than 45,000 clones, around four fifths found once. The entry originates in a study of OX40 agonist ivuxolimab in advanced cancers. Study as a whole: Those treated in dose escalation had hepatocellular carcinoma, melanoma, renal cell cancer or head and neck cancer. Study-wide points: More expanded clones were found, on average, in CD8+ than in CD4+ T cells.

The clonotype comes from an adult with an advanced solid tumor such as melanoma, head and neck, liver or kidney cancer. The sequencing here drew on CD4+ or CD8+ T cells sorted from blood, taken in a trial of the OX40 agonist ivuxolimab. V is TRBV30 and J is TRBJ2-7, with D perhaps matching TRBD2 (5 bases). The CDR3: CAWRAGNFYEQYF. The CDR3 DNA reads as TGTGCCTGGAGGGCCGGGAATTTCTACGAGCAGTACTTC.